Listed below are T cell receptor beta chains from one sample, sequenced in a study of radiotherapy plus CTLA-4 blockade in lung cancer. Clones were read by immunoSEQ multiplex PCR, and TCRdb kept only the in-frame ones, dropping some. This table holds around 100,000 clones, roughly 74% found once. This sample comprised peripheral blood, obtained from a patient treated with radiotherapy plus ipilimumab. The receptors originated from a human donor with non-small cell lung cancer who had a partial response to radiotherapy plus ipilimumab. Some clones in this sample may be carry-over from other donors' samples. CDR3s include the opening cysteine and the closing phenylalanine or tryptophan. A D gene is named only where the DNA matches it firmly. Rows give clone size only sometimes, using once, few, many, or a class for an expanded clone.

j_gene: TRBJ2-5; abundance: -; d_gene: -; v_gene: TRBV2; CDR3aa: CASILLGSGQETQYF; CDR3nt: TGTGCCAGCATACTTTTAGGGAGCGGCCAAGAGACCCAGTACTTC
j_gene: TRBJ2-1; abundance: -; d_gene: TRBD2; v_gene: TRBV5-4; CDR3aa: CASTALAGVYNEQFF; CDR3nt: TGTGCCAGCACCGCACTAGCGGGAGTCTACAATGAGCAGTTCTTC
j_gene: TRBJ1-1; abundance: -; d_gene: TRBD1; v_gene: TRBV27; CDR3aa: CASSKDRDVNTEAFF; CDR3nt: TGTGCCAGCAGTAAGGACAGGGACGTAAACACTGAAGCTTTCTTT
j_gene: TRBJ1-2; abundance: -; d_gene: TRBD1; v_gene: TRBV15; CDR3aa: CATSRGTGTNYGYTF; CDR3nt: TGTGCCACCAGCAGAGGGACAGGAACGAACTATGGCTACACCTTC
j_gene: TRBJ1-2; abundance: -; d_gene: -; v_gene: TRBV7-2; CDR3aa: CASSTREWAPYGYTF; CDR3nt: TGTGCCAGCAGTACTAGGGAGTGGGCGCCCTATGGCTACACCTTC
j_gene: TRBJ2-1; abundance: -; d_gene: TRBD1; v_gene: TRBV7-9; CDR3aa: CASGGDRGLNEQFF; CDR3nt: TGTGCCAGCGGGGGGGACAGGGGGCTAAATGAGCAGTTCTTC
j_gene: TRBJ2-2; abundance: -; d_gene: -; v_gene: TRBV27; CDR3aa: CASSWQDSSTGELFF; CDR3nt: TGTGCCAGCAGTTGGCAGGACAGTTCGACCGGGGAGCTGTTTTTT
j_gene: TRBJ2-7; abundance: once; d_gene: TRBD2; v_gene: TRBV6-1; CDR3aa: CASSEMTGGPYEQYF; CDR3nt: TGTGCCAGCAGTGAAATGACGGGAGGGCCGTACGAGCAGTACTTC
j_gene: TRBJ1-5; abundance: -; d_gene: TRBD1; v_gene: TRBV7-8; CDR3aa: CASSLGGDRRYQPQHF; CDR3nt: TGTGCCAGCAGCTTAGGGGGGGACAGGCGATATCAGCCCCAGCATTTT
j_gene: TRBJ2-5; abundance: -; d_gene: TRBD1; v_gene: TRBV5-1; CDR3aa: CASRPGTEETQYF; CDR3nt: TGCGCCAGCCGCCCCGGGACAGAGGAGACCCAGTACTTC
j_gene: TRBJ1-5; abundance: -; d_gene: -; v_gene: TRBV27; CDR3aa: CASSSAVPGQPQHF; CDR3nt: TGTGCCAGCAGTAGCGCGGTCCCCGGTCAGCCCCAGCATTTT
j_gene: TRBJ2-2; abundance: -; d_gene: -; v_gene: TRBV11-3; CDR3aa: CASSRMASSTGELFF; CDR3nt: TGTGCCAGCAGCAGAATGGCTAGCAGCACCGGGGAGCTGTTTTTT
j_gene: TRBJ2-6; abundance: -; d_gene: -; v_gene: TRBV4-2; CDR3aa: CASSQDNRVAGANVLTF; CDR3nt: TGTGCCAGCAGCCAAGATAACAGGGTGGCGGGGGCCAACGTCCTGACTTTC
j_gene: TRBJ1-2; abundance: -; d_gene: -; v_gene: TRBV28; CDR3aa: CASSQWAVLDYTF; CDR3nt: TGTGCCAGCAGTCAATGGGCAGTTCTTGACTACACCTTC
j_gene: TRBJ2-1; abundance: -; d_gene: TRBD1; v_gene: TRBV7-2; CDR3aa: CASSFWDRGDEQFF; CDR3nt: TGTGCCAGCAGCTTTTGGGACAGGGGTGATGAGCAGTTCTTC
j_gene: TRBJ2-3; abundance: -; d_gene: -; v_gene: TRBV7-3; CDR3aa: CASSLTGGRTDTQYF; CDR3nt: TGTGCCAGCAGCTTAACGGGGGGAAGGACAGATACGCAGTATTTT
j_gene: TRBJ2-5; abundance: -; d_gene: -; v_gene: TRBV11-3; CDR3aa: CASSLGYLGSSDRETQYF; CDR3nt: TGTGCCAGCAGCTTAGGTTACCTTGGGAGCAGCGACCGGGAGACCCAGTACTTC
j_gene: TRBJ2-3; abundance: -; d_gene: TRBD2; v_gene: TRBV5-1; CDR3aa: CASSAGVVTDTQYF; CDR3nt: TGCGCCAGCAGCGCGGGGGTTGTGACAGATACGCAGTATTTT
j_gene: TRBJ1-1; abundance: -; d_gene: -; v_gene: TRBV5-1; CDR3aa: CASSPSRGGTEAFF; CDR3nt: TGCGCCAGCAGCCCGAGCAGGGGAGGGACTGAAGCTTTCTTT
j_gene: TRBJ1-2; abundance: -; d_gene: -; v_gene: TRBV13; CDR3aa: CASSLRGGYGYTF; CDR3nt: TGTGCCAGCAGCTTAAGGGGAGGCTATGGCTACACCTTC
j_gene: TRBJ2-7; abundance: -; d_gene: TRBD2; v_gene: TRBV19; CDR3aa: CASTSGLAPYEQYF; CDR3nt: TGTGCCAGTACCTCGGGACTAGCTCCCTACGAGCAGTACTTC
j_gene: TRBJ2-5; abundance: -; d_gene: TRBD2; v_gene: TRBV5-1; CDR3aa: CASSFSSGRETQYF; CDR3nt: TGCGCCAGCAGCTTTTCTAGCGGGAGAGAGACCCAGTACTTC
j_gene: TRBJ1-5; abundance: once; d_gene: TRBD1; v_gene: TRBV6-1; CDR3aa: CASSRGQGRNQPQHF; CDR3nt: TGTGCCAGCAGTAGAGGACAGGGGCGAAATCAGCCCCAGCATTTT
j_gene: TRBJ2-1; abundance: -; d_gene: -; v_gene: TRBV23-1; CDR3aa: CASSQSKRNNEQFF; CDR3nt: TGCGCCAGCAGTCAATCCAAGCGGAACAATGAGCAGTTCTTC
j_gene: TRBJ2-7; abundance: -; d_gene: TRBD1; v_gene: TRBV11-3; CDR3aa: CASAIGGQGYEQYF; CDR3nt: TGTGCCAGCGCTATAGGGGGACAGGGGTACGAGCAGTACTTC
j_gene: TRBJ2-7; abundance: -; d_gene: TRBD2; v_gene: TRBV5-4; CDR3aa: CASSLAAGRATEQYF; CDR3nt: TGTGCCAGCAGCTTGGCTGCCGGGAGGGCCACCGAGCAGTACTTC
j_gene: TRBJ2-7; abundance: -; d_gene: TRBD2; v_gene: TRBV5-1; CDR3aa: CASSPGLAGGGLGDEQYF; CDR3nt: TGCGCCAGCAGCCCCGGACTAGCGGGAGGGGGGCTTGGGGACGAGCAGTACTTC
j_gene: TRBJ2-3; abundance: -; d_gene: -; v_gene: TRBV19; CDR3aa: CASSMSGGPTDTQYF; CDR3nt: TGTGCCAGTAGTATGTCGGGGGGCCCCACAGATACGCAGTATTTT